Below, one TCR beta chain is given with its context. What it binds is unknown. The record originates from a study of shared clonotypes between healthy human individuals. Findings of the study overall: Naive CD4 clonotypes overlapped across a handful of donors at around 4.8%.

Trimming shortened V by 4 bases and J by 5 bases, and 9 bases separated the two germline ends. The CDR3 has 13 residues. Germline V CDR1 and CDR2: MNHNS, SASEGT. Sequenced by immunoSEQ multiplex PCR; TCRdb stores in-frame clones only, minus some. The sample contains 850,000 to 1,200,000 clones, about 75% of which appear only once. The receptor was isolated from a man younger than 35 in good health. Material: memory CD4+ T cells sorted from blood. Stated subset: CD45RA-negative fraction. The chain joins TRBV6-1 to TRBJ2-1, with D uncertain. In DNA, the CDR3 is TGTGCCAGCAGTGTGAATAGCCACAATGAGCAGTTCTTC. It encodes CASSVNSHNEQFF.